This T cell receptor beta chain was obtained from a study of blood T cell repertoires in COVID-19. Study background: PBMCs, B-cell-depleted T cells, or T cells provided the cDNA or gDNA that made up the material.

The CDR3 is made up of 16 amino acids. Germline V gives CDR1 SGDLS, CDR2 YYNGEE. The J segment lost 3 bases and the V segment lost 3 bases, leaving 8 bases of the junction unmatched. The authors' processing: Counts of nucleated cells, estimated from reference gene primer amplification, were obtained. Clones were sequenced by immunoSEQ multiplex PCR, and TCRdb holds only the in-frame ones, with some missing. Clonal size and the V and J genes are those of that table, whereas D and trimming came from the DNA. Of over 75,000 clones listed, more than 85% are singletons. The specimen was peripheral blood. The rearrangement links TRBV9 to TRBJ1-4; 7 nucleotides agree with TRBD1. The receptor was isolated from a man in his sixties with acute or convalescent COVID-19. DNA of the CDR3: TGTGCCAGCAGCGCATTACAGGGGATGGCTAATGAAAAACTGTTTTTT. Translated: CASSALQGMANEKLFF.